Shown below are 3 T cell receptor beta chains from a single sample sequenced in a study of cytomegalovirus exposure and HLA in healthy donors. The PCR contained 60 Vbeta and 13 Jbeta primers. The method was immunoSEQ multiplex PCR; TCRdb's version includes in-frame clones alone and lacks a portion of them. This repertoire shows about 150,000 clones, roughly 70% found once; its top ten account for around 2.3%. Sequencing input: PBMCs. Source of these receptors: a man aged 25-40 years in good health and CMV-seronegative.

This clone has only one observation. The chain links TRBV7-2 to TRBJ2-6, with a tentative D call TRBD1 (5 bases). This CDR3 contains 16 residues. Germline V gene lookup returns CDR1 SGHTA and CDR2 FQGNSA. Trimming left V 5 bases short and J 0 bases short, with 11 bases between. Here the CDR3 reads CASSIQASSGANVLTF. The CDR3 coding sequence is TGTGCCAGCAGCATACAGGCTAGCTCTGGGGCCAACGTCCTGACTTTC.

V usage is TRBV20-1 and J usage is TRBJ1-2; possibly TRBD1 for D (5 bases). The CDR3 has 11 residues. V gave up 3 bases and J gave up 5 bases, with 7 bases separating them. Germline V gene data show CDR1 as DFQATT and CDR2 as SNEGSKA (reference sequence). The CDR3 sequence is CSARKGYGYTF. The CDR3 DNA reads as TGCAGTGCTAGGAAGGGGTATGGCTACACCTTC.

This clone showed up just a few times. V usage is TRBV19 and J usage is TRBJ1-5; 9 bases agree with TRBD1. Germline CDR1 LNHDA, CDR2 SQIVND (reference sequence). The V and J ends lost 3 bases and 2 bases, in that order; junction bases with no gene match: 5. This CDR3 region has 16 residues. This CDR3 reads CASSMEWDRGNQPQHF. In DNA form, the CDR3 reads TGTGCCAGTAGTATGGAATGGGACAGGGGCAATCAGCCCCAGCATTTT.